This T cell receptor beta chain was profiled in a study of T cell changes during pregnancy in multiple sclerosis. Looked up from germline, CDR1 is MNHEY and CDR2 is SVGAGI. Trimming removed 6 bases from V and 0 bases from J, with 9 bases in between. The CDR3 contains 15 residues. This table comes from immunoSEQ multiplex PCR, and its TCRdb copy is limited to in-frame clones, with some not included. This table holds about 49,000 clones, roughly 92% found once. V is TRBV6-5 and J is TRBJ1-6; D is ambiguous. This TCR derives from a female donor in good health, enrolled as a control in a pregnancy study. The sample consisted of CD4+ T cells from peripheral blood mononuclear cells, taken in the second trimester of pregnancy. The CDR3 sequence is CASRAASSYNSPLHF. The DNA of the CDR3 is TGTGCCAGCAGGGCAGCGAGCTCCTATAATTCACCCCTCCACTTT.